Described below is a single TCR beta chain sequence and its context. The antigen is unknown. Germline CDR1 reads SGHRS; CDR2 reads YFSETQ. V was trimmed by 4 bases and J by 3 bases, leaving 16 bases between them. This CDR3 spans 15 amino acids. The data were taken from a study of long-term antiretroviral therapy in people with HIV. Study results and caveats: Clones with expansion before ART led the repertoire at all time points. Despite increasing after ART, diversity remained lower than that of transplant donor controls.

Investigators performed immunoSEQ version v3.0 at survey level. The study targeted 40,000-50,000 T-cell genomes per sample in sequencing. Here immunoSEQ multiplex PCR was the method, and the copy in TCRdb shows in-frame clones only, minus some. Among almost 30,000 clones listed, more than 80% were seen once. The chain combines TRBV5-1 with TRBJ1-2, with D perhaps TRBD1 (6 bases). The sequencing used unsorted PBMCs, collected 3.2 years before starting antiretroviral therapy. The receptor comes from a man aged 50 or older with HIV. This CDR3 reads CASSPQGSRDYGYTF. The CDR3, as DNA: TGCGCCAGCAGCCCTCAGGGGAGTCGTGACTATGGCTACACCTTC.